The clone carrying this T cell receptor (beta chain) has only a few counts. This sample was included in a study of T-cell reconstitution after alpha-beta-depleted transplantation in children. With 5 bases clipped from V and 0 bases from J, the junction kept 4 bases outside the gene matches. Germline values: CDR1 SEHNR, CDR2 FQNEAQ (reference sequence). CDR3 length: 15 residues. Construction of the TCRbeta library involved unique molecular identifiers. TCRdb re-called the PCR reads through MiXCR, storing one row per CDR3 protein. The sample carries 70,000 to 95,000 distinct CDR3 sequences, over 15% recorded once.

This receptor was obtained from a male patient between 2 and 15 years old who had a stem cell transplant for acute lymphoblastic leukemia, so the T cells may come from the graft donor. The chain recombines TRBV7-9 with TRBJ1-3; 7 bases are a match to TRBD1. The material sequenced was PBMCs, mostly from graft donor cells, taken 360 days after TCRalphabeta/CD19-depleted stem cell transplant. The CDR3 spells CASSRDRVSGNTIYF. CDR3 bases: TGTGCCAGCAGCCGAGACAGGGTCTCTGGAAACACCATATATTTT.